One T cell receptor (beta chain) is described in this entry. This clonotype was seen at least ten times. The target of this receptor is not known. No clone much larger than this one lies a single base away; base qualities are absent. The data belong to a study of neurological immune-mediated disorders (dated by TCRdb to between 2018 and 2021). For context, the study as a whole: Using UMI-based sequencing, the study compared peripheral blood TCR-beta repertoires from patients with HTLV-I-associated myelopathy (HAM/TSP), patients with multiple sclerosis, and healthy controls. The 90 to 120 TCR-beta libraries covered PBMC samples along with longitudinal samples, technical triplicates, and paired sorted CD4+ and CD8+ T-cell subsets. Longitudinal HAM/TSP and healthy donors were sampled at 3 time-points each (roughly 3-40 month intervals). Of the approximately 66 subjects in the cohort, around 14 were HAM/TSP patients, roughly 34 were multiple sclerosis patients, and some 20 were healthy controls.

According to the germline V gene, CDR1 reads WSHSY and CDR2 reads SAAADI. Taken from cysteine to phenylalanine, the CDR3 has 14 residues. The CDR3 DNA has 42 bases and is translated from base 1. The junction shows trimming of 3 bases on V and 0 bases on J, plus 6 bases between the germline ends. Results the study describes overall, beyond this receptor: No identical CDR3 amino acid sequences were found to be shared among expanded clones across subjects, suggesting that TCR-beta repertoires were private in all groups. TCR clonal expansion was greatest in HAM/TSP patients and smallest in MS patients, who ranked below even healthy controls.

The sample's time point label is to be understood as: longitudinal time-point 2. For the unsorted PBMC libraries, 2 million PBMCs were stored in RNAlater at -80 degrees C until RNA extraction and were used to generate the libraries. Peripheral blood underwent Ficoll-Hypaque density gradient centrifugation to isolate PBMCs, which were then cryopreserved in liquid nitrogen. cDNA was synthesized by template-switch 5'RACE using a primer carrying a 10-nucleotide random unique molecular identifier by which each TCR transcript was tagged. Over 180 million TCR-beta sequences, covering 15-18 subjects, were produced in each sequencing run. The RNeasy kit was used for extraction of total RNA. The KAPA Real-time Library Amplification kit was used to amplify TCR-beta VDJ regions with primers targeting the TCR constant region and the 5'RACE anchor. A first PCR added sample indexes and Illumina adaptors, after which a second PCR increased the library yield. After Ampure bead purification, the roughly 650 bp TCR product was size-selected on a 2% E-gel SizeSelection system. Before pooling, libraries had their quality checked on a Bioanalyzer, their concentration measured with Qubit, and their quantity determined with the Kapa Library Quantification kit. Paired-end 2 x 150 bp sequencing of the libraries was performed on an Illumina HiSeq 2500. To increase sequence diversity, about 25-31% phiX was spiked into each library pool. Under the source paper's analysis protocol: The quality-filtered reads were processed with the UMI-based MiGEC pipeline, whose error correction step removed more than 75% of the raw TCR sequences. VDJ genes were aligned to IMGT germline references, and clonotypes were defined by unique CDR3 amino acid sequence plus V-J genes. VDJtools evaluated clonal expansion, Shannon diversity and CDR3 relatedness (CalcPairwiseDistances, ClusterSamples); CLCbio workbench built phylogenetic trees. Using coefficient-of-variation modelling across technical triplicates, the study counted a clone as expanded if it had at least 8 unique UMIs. Using fastp at Q25 and MiXCR, TCRdb reprocessed the public reads and kept productive beta chains. Rows are unified per CDR3 protein, each entry keeping the most common DNA and genes. The V and J calls reflect TCRdb's pipeline rather than the authors' work. For this sample there are around 49,000 distinct CDR3 sequences; around 13% appear just once. Less than 5.5% of the sample goes to the ten largest clones.

The chain was built from TRBV10-2 and TRBJ1-5, with the D segment identity uncertain. This clonotype originated in a male donor with HTLV-1-associated myelopathy (HAM/TSP). Specimen: PBMCs. The nucleotide sequence is given as TGCGCCAGCAGTGACAATGATAGCAATCAGCCCCAGCATTTT. It translates as CASSDNDSNQPQHF.